Following are 9 T cell receptor beta chains from one sample sequenced in a study of T cells in Graves' hyperthyroidism and ophthalmopathy. The TCR beta CDR3 regions underwent amplification using RNA transcripts as the source. The TCR CDR3 was amplified in a first-round RT-PCR using the HTBI primer set. TCRdb re-called the multiplex PCR reads through MiXCR, storing one row per CDR3 protein. The table shows about 320,000 distinct CDR3 sequences, with around 16% occurring only once. Input material: blood. All receptors derive from a man aged 25 to 45 with Graves' hyperthyroidism.

This chain links TRBV16 with TRBJ1-1; unclear D gene. Germline CDR1 is KGHSY and CDR2 is FQNENV. This CDR3 spans 15 amino acids. V was pared by 3 bases and J by 7 bases, with 18 bases between. CDR3 sequence: CASSQGPKGSDEAFF. The CDR3 coding sequence is TGTGCCAGCAGCCAGGGCCCAAAAGGTTCTGATGAAGCTTTCTTT.

This chain joins TRBV28 and TRBJ1-5; D might be TRBD1 (5 bases). CDR3 length equals 16 residues. V lost 2 bases and J lost 4, with 15 bases in between. CDR1 is MDHEN, CDR2 SYDVKM, per germline. The CDR3 region has the DNA TGTGCCAGCAGTTTAGACGGGGGAGAGGGGAATCAGCCCCAGCATTTT. Encoded protein: CASSLDGGEGNQPQHF. The full variable domain, its missing parts supplied by reference TRBV28 and TRBJ1-5, is DVKVTQSSRYLVKRTGEKVFLECVQDMDHENMFWYRQDPGLGLRLIYFSYDVKMKEKGDIPEGYSVSREKKERFSLILESASTNQTSMYLCASSLDGGEGNQPQHFGDGTRLSIL.

This clonotype was seen only a few times. The rearrangement links TRBV4-2 to TRBJ2-2; TRBD2 agrees at 10 bases. Germline V gene data show CDR1 as LGHNA and CDR2 as YNFKEQ. V lost 0 bases, J lost 5 bases, and 3 bases stayed unmatched. CDR3 length: 16 amino acids. CDR3 in amino acids: CASSQDLAGETGELFF. The CDR3 nucleotides are TGTGCCAGCAGCCAAGATCTAGCGGGAGAAACCGGGGAGCTGTTTTTT.

This clonotype was recorded many times. J is TRBJ2-3 and V is TRBV12-3 or TRBV12-4, with 7 nucleotides matching TRBD2. V lost 6 bases and J lost 2; bases outside the gene matches: 20. This CDR3 has 19 amino acids. The CDR3 DNA is TGTGCCAGCAGCCTCATCTTAACCGGCGCTAGCGGATTCACAGATACGCAGTATTTT. The encoded protein is CASSLILTGASGFTDTQYF.

In nucleotides, the CDR3 is TGTGCCAGCAGCCTCGACTGGCGGGAGTCCTACGAGCAGTACTTC. Translating gives CASSLDWRESYEQYF. The chain carries TRBV3-1 and TRBJ2-7, with TRBD2 matching over 7 bases. Trimming removed 4 bases from V and 1 base from J; junction bases left unmatched: 7. CDR3 size: 15 residues. The germline V gene encodes CDR1 LGHDT and CDR2 YNNKEL (reference sequence).

This clonotype was observed a few times. V and J are TRBV5-5 and TRBJ1-3; D is uncertain. Trimming removed 7 bases at V and 8 bases at J, with 13 bases between. Germline CDR1 and CDR2: SGHKS and YYEKEE (reference sequence). This CDR3 is built from 12 residues. CDR3 nucleotides: TGTGCCAGCGCATACTTATCCGACACCATATATTTT. Its translation: CASAYLSDTIYF.

The V gene is TRBV19, the J gene TRBJ1-5; D possibly corresponds to TRBD1 (5 bases). Per germline, CDR1 LNHDA and CDR2 SQIVND (reference sequence). Between the trimmed V and J ends, which lost 4 bases and 4 bases, there was a span of 17 bases. The CDR3 totals 16 residues. The CDR3 is CASSRGNPGTNQPQHF. The CDR3 region has the DNA TGTGCCAGTAGTAGAGGGAACCCCGGGACTAATCAGCCCCAGCATTTT.

This clonotype was seen many times. This chain connects TRBV20-1 to TRBJ2-7; D may be TRBD2 (5 bases). The V and J ends lost 5 bases and 1 base respectively, with 15 bases between them. There are 14 residues in the CDR3. Germline V lookup: CDR1 DFQATT, CDR2 SNEGSKA (reference sequence). CDR3 DNA: TGCAGTGCTCTGGAGGTGGCCTTATCCTACGAGCAGTACTTC. This translates into CSALEVALSYEQYF.

This clonotype was seen many times. The genes are TRBV7-2 and TRBJ1-5; possibly TRBD1 for D (5 bases). Trimming took off 0 bases at V and 2 bases at J, with 11 bases between the two ends. Germline V lookup: CDR1 SGHTA, CDR2 FQGNSA. The CDR3 totals 16 residues. CDR3 in DNA: TGTGCCAGCAGCTTAGCGCGGGGAGGGGGCAATCAGCCCCAGCATTTT. Translated: CASSLARGGGNQPQHF.